The 13 T cell receptor beta chains below all came from one sample that was sequenced in a study of T cell clonotyping in hematopoietic cell transplantation. Generated by immunoSEQ multiplex PCR, the TCRdb table keeps only in-frame clones and is missing some. The sample records about 27,000 clones, roughly 95% being singletons. Sequencing was done on a sample of peripheral blood mononuclear cells. The source is a man between 50 and 59 years old in good health. Some clones in this sample may be carry-over from other donors' samples.

This clone was picked up one time. The chain recombines TRBV19 with TRBJ1-4, with D uncertain. This CDR3 has 13 amino acids. Per the germline V gene, CDR1 is LNHDA and CDR2 is SQIVND (reference sequence). V lost 8 bases to trimming and J lost 7 bases, with 14 bases between them. In nucleotides, the CDR3 is TGTGCCAGTGCGGATAGTTGGGTTGAAAAACTGTTTTTT. Encoded protein: CASADSWVEKLFF.

In the case of this clone: Its ends do not fully match the called genes, so a read error is possible. For the CDR3, the DNA is TGTGCCAGTAGTATCGGACGACCGGCTAACTATGACTACACCTTC. As protein: CASSIGRPANYDYTF. This rearrangement joins TRBV19 to TRBJ1-2; D gene ambiguous. The CDR3 is 15 residues long. Germline CDR1 LNHDA, CDR2 SQIVND (reference sequence). Together with reference TRBV19 and TRBJ1-2, the CDR3 gives the full variable domain: DGGITQSPKYLFRKEGQNVTLSCEQNLNHDAMYWYRQDPGQGLRLIYYSQIVNDFQKGDIAEGYSVSREKKESFPLTVTSAQKNPTAFYLCASSIGRPANYDYTFGSGTRLTVV.

The rearrangement links TRBV5-1 to TRBJ1-2; possibly TRBD1 for D (5 bases). The CDR3 length is 13 residues. V lost 6 bases to trimming and J lost 4 bases, with 13 bases between them. Germline CDR1 SGHRS, CDR2 YFSETQ. The DNA for the CDR3 is TGCGCCAGCACCTTCAGGGAGGGCTATGGCTACACCTTC. It yields the protein CASTFREGYGYTF. Using reference TRBV5-1 and TRBJ1-2 for the parts outside the CDR3, the full variable domain is KAGVTQTPRYLIKTRGQQVTLSCSPISGHRSVSWYQQTPGQGLQFLFEYFSETQRNKGNFPGRFSGRQFSNSRSEMNVSTLELGDSALYLCASTFREGYGYTFGSGTRLTVV.

The chain couples TRBV7-8 to TRBJ1-6; D is unresolved. V was pared by 5 bases and J by 8 bases, with 16 bases between. Germline assignment: CDR1 SGHVS and CDR2 FQNEAQ. The CDR3 spans 15 residues. The CDR3 region is CASSPTTKSDSPLHF. The CDR3 DNA reads as TGTGCCAGCAGCCCAACGACAAAGTCGGATTCACCCCTCCACTTT.

The chain is built from TRBV6-5 and TRBJ2-2; the D is unclear. The germline V gene encodes CDR1 MNHEY and CDR2 SVGAGI. Trimming shortened V by 8 bases and J by 6 bases, and 19 bases separated the two germline ends. The length of the CDR3 is 15 residues. The CDR3 is CASSRAPGDAGELFF. In DNA, the CDR3 is TGTGCCAGCTCTCGGGCTCCCGGAGACGCCGGGGAGCTGTTTTTT.

The gene calls are TRBV2 and TRBJ1-2; no firm D call. This CDR3 has 12 residues. The V end lost 5 bases, the J end lost 7 bases, and 11 bases lay between the germline ends. Germline assignment: CDR1 SNHLY and CDR2 FYNNEI. CDR3 sequence (DNA): TGTGCCAGCAGTTACGCGACTACTGGCTACACCTTC. It yields the protein CASSYATTGYTF. The whole variable domain, filled in from reference TRBV2 and TRBJ1-2, reads EPEVTQTPSHQVTQMGQEVILRCVPISNHLYFYWYRQILGQKVEFLVSFYNNEISEKSEIFDDQFSVERPDGSNFTLKIRSTKLEDSAMYFCASSYATTGYTFGSGTRLTVV.

J is TRBJ2-5 and V is TRBV6-4; perhaps D is TRBD1 or TRBD2 (5 bases each). Germline V gene sequence: CDR1 MRHNA, CDR2 SNTAGT. This CDR3 is built from 13 residues. Trimming cost V 5 bases and J 4 bases, with 11 bases left between them. This chain's CDR3 is CASSRDLLETQYF. The CDR3 DNA reads TGTGCCAGCAGTCGGGACCTCTTAGAGACCCAGTACTTC.

CDR3 in amino acids: CASLGDRGSNQPQHF. The CDR3 DNA sequence: TGTGCCAGTTTGGGGGACAGGGGTTCGAATCAGCCCCAGCATTTT. This chain connects TRBV2 to TRBJ1-5, with 10 bases fitting TRBD1. Germline CDR1 and CDR2: SNHLY and FYNNEI. Trimming cost V 9 bases and J 4 bases; bases outside gene matches: 9. The CDR3 runs 15 residues. Full variable domain (missing parts from reference TRBV2 and TRBJ1-5): EPEVTQTPSHQVTQMGQEVILRCVPISNHLYFYWYRQILGQKVEFLVSFYNNEISEKSEIFDDQFSVERPDGSNFTLKIRSTKLEDSAMYFCASLGDRGSNQPQHFGDGTRLSIL.

The V gene is TRBV30, the J gene TRBJ2-5, with D uncertain. The CDR3 spans 14 residues. V was pared by 4 bases and J by 2 bases, with 14 bases between. From germline, CDR1 is GTSNPN and CDR2 SVGIG (reference sequence). The CDR3 reads CAWKSRVLQETQYF. The CDR3 DNA follows: TGTGCCTGGAAATCTCGCGTGTTACAAGAGACCCAGTACTTC.

This rearrangement joins TRBV6-5 to TRBJ2-6, with D unclear. The V end lost 5 bases, the J end lost 0 bases, and 5 bases lay between the germline ends. The germline gives CDR1 MNHEY, CDR2 SVGAGI. The CDR3 sequence is 14 residues long. In nucleotides, the CDR3 is TGTGCCAGCAGTCGGGCCTCTGGGGCCAACGTCCTGACTTTC. Translation: CASSRASGANVLTF.

The genes are TRBV5-1 and TRBJ2-5, with 10 bases that match TRBD2. CDR1 is SGHRS and CDR2 is YFSETQ in the germline V gene. V lost 5 bases to trimming and J lost 2 bases; unmatched junction nucleotides: 6. The CDR3 contains 15 residues. The DNA for the CDR3 is TGCGCCAGCAGGGGTCAGCGGGGGGGACAAGAGACCCAGTACTTC. Protein sequence: CASRGQRGGQETQYF.

The chain carries TRBV19 and TRBJ2-3; D is undetermined. The CDR3 consists of 12 residues. Germline V gene sequence: CDR1 LNHDA, CDR2 SQIVND (reference sequence). The V end lost 5 bases, the J end lost 4 bases, and 7 bases lay between the germline ends. CDR3 sequence reads: CASSLDSDTQYF. CDR3 DNA sequence: TGTGCCAGTAGTCTCGACTCAGATACGCAGTATTTT.

This clone was seen only a few times. The V call is TRBV4-3, the J call TRBJ1-6; D may be TRBD1 (5 bases). The CDR3 spans 18 residues. V was clipped by 0 bases and J by 0 bases, with 12 bases between them. Germline lookup yields CDR1 LGHNA and CDR2 YSLEER. CDR3 residues: CASSQDLPQDSYNSPLHF. The CDR3 DNA sequence: TGCGCCAGCAGCCAAGATCTCCCACAGGACTCCTATAATTCACCCCTCCACTTT.